This paragraph reports one T cell receptor beta chain. This entry belongs to a study of control samples from healthy donors and cancer patients. Sequencing was performed with immunoSEQ multiplex PCR; in TCRdb, only in-frame clones are kept and a portion is missing. This repertoire shows about 71,000 clones, roughly 89% found once; its top ten account for about 20%. Trimming left V 0 bases short and J 0 bases short, with 20 bases between. CDR1 is LGHNT and CDR2 is FRNRAP in the germline V gene. The CDR3 spans 19 residues. This TCR was recovered from a man in his sixties with lung cancer. The source material was PBMCs. The J gene is TRBJ1-1, the V gene TRBV12-5, with TRBD1 as a possible D gene (5 bases). In nucleotides, the CDR3 is TGTGCTAGTGGTTTGGTACGGGACGGTGAACTCTCGATGAACACTGAAGCTTTCTTT. Translated, it gives CASGLVRDGELSMNTEAFF.